The clone carrying this T cell receptor beta chain was seen ten or more times. What it recognizes is unknown. V was cut by 1 base and J by 9 bases, with 16 bases left in between. CDR3 size: 14 residues. The germline gives CDR1 SGHVS, CDR2 FQNEAQ. This record comes from a study of T-cell reconstitution after alpha-beta-depleted transplantation in children. Points from the study as a whole: Diversity of TCRbeta at day 60 was high in some patients, arising from surviving recipient T cells and thymic progenitors. Reports say that about two months after transplant, the alpha-beta T cells came out of several hundred graft clones that had expanded. It was newly produced T cells that mostly accounted for T-cell counts and diversity one year after transplant.

The TCRbeta library was prepared with unique molecular identifiers. Each CDR3 protein is one row after TCRdb ran MiXCR on the PCR reads. The sample has 75,000 to 90,000 distinct CDR3 sequences, 13% to 15% seen once; the top ten hold 27%. The receptor's source is a male patient between 2 and 15 years old who had a stem cell transplant for acute lymphoblastic leukemia, so the T cells may come from the graft donor. The V gene is TRBV7-8, the J gene TRBJ2-7, with D hard to call. The sequencing used PBMCs, mostly from graft donor cells, collected 180 days after TCRalphabeta/CD19-depleted stem cell transplant. The CDR3 protein is CASSLGTRPPRQYF. CDR3 nucleotide sequence: TGTGCCAGCAGCTTAGGTACCCGGCCACCGCGGCAGTACTTC.